This T cell receptor (beta chain) was recovered during a study of monozygotic twins with inflammatory bowel disease. Study-level results: Versus healthy twins, IBD patients showed fewer clonotypes shared with others, especially with disease activity.

A word on this clonotype: What it binds is not known.

The CDR3 has 16 amino acids. Germline V lookup: CDR1 SGHTA, CDR2 FQGNSA. Molecular identifiers with 6-nucleotide sample barcodes were added during cDNA synthesis via template switching. Two nested PCRs, roughly 16 and 10 cycles, amplified TCRalpha and TCRbeta cDNA. TCRdb re-called the 5' RACE reads; every CDR3 protein appears as one record, without DNA. The sample data list more than 350,000 distinct CDR3 sequences. This rearrangement joins TRBV7-2 to TRBJ1-1; TCRdb reports TRBD1, a call that lacks DNA to check it against. Specimen: blood. This receptor was taken from a human donor with ulcerative colitis or Crohn's disease, or a healthy co-twin of an affected twin (not recorded which). The CDR3 spells CASSWGSGQRNTEAFF.